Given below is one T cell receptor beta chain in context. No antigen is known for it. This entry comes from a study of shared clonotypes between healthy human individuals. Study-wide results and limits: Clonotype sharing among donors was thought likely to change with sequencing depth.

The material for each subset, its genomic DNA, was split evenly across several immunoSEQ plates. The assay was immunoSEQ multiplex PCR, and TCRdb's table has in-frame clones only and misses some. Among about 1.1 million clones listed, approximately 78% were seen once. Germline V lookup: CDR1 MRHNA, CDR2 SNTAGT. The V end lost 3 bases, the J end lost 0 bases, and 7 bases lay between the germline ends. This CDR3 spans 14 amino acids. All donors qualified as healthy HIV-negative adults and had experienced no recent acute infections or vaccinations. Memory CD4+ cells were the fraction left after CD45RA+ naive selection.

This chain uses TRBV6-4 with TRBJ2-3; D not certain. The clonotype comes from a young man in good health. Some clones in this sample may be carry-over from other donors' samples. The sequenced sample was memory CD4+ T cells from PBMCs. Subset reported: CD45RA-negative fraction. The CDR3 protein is CASSEARSTDTQYF. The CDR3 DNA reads TGTGCCAGCAGTGAGGCTAGGAGCACAGATACGCAGTATTTT.